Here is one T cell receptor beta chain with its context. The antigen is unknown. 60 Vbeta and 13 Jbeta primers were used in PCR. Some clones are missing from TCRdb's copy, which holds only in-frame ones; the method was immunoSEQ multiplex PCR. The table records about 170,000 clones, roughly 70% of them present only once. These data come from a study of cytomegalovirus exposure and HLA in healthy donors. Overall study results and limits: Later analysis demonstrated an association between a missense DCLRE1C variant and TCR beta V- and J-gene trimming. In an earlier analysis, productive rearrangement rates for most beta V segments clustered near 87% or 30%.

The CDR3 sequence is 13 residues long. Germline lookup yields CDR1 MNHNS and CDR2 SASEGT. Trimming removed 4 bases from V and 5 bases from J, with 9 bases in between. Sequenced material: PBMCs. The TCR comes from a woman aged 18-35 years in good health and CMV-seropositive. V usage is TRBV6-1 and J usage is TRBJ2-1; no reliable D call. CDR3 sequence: CASSAGRNNEQFF. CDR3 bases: TGTGCCAGCAGTGCAGGCAGAAACAATGAGCAGTTCTTC.